This T cell receptor beta chain was identified in a study of blood T cell repertoires in COVID-19. Study-wide background: Material from acute and convalescent COVID-19 was sourced from the United States, Italy and Spain. In each case, the material was cDNA or gDNA derived from T cells, B-cell-depleted T cells, or PBMCs.

Original handling: Nucleated cell number was recorded as an estimate derived from reference gene primer amplification. TCRdb's table, derived via immunoSEQ multiplex PCR, lists solely in-frame clones and lacks some. Clonal size and the V and J genes are those of that table, whereas D and trimming came from the DNA. This sample has approximately 170,000 clones, with 89% found just once. The source material was peripheral blood. The sequence came from a young man who had recovered from COVID-19.

The CDR3 bases are TGTGCCAGTAGACTTGGTATGAGCTATGGCTACACCTTC. This translates into CASRLGMSYGYTF. The chain links TRBV19 to TRBJ1-2, with no clear D. Germline-derived CDR1 and CDR2 are LNHDA and SQIVND (reference sequence). The CDR3 consists of 13 residues. V was pared by 6 bases and J by 4 bases, with 12 bases between.